This TCR beta chain was sequenced during a study of blood T cell repertoires in COVID-19 (TCRdb year 2020). In the study overall: Collaborator samples came from the United States, Italy and Spain and covered acute and convalescent phases of COVID-19. The prospective study material was composed of cDNA or gDNA derived from T cells, B-cell-depleted T cells, or PBMCs. The dataset comprised deeply sampled blood TCRbeta repertoires from subjects exposed to, actively infected with, or recovered from COVID-19. The repertoires were released in a freely available public database meant as a resource for research on the immune response to SARS-CoV-2. The samples were drawn from two sources: the first 160 participants of the ongoing ImmuneRACE study, and approximately 1,300 subjects contributed by 6 global collaborators. A de-identified subject ID, COVID-19 status, age in years and sex were almost always included in the sample metadata. HLA class I and class II types, where available, came from metadata supplied by the sample provider rather than from assay-based typing. The paper as a whole reports these results and caveats: The amount of clinical and demographic metadata varied by source and participant and was provided uncurated.

Whole blood was collected in K2EDTA tubes by collaborating institutions according to the institutions' own protocols. For TCRbeta analysis, collaborators shipped samples in one of three forms: frozen whole blood, isolated PBMCs, or DNA extracted from either of those sample types. The immunoSEQ Assay, a bias-controlled multiplex PCR, was used to amplify TCRbeta CDR3 regions from genomic DNA. The published analysis was carried out like this. The number of nucleated cells in each sample was estimated from the amplification of reference gene primers within the assay. Sequence reads were collapsed and filtered to measure the absolute abundance of every unique TCRbeta CDR3 rearrangement. For each sample, productive Simpson clonality was calculated as the square root of Simpson's diversity index over productive rearrangements. TCRdb holds this immuneACCESS table with in-frame rearrangements only. Some clones are missing; in checked studies, unresolved V genes explain under half, and the rest has no known cause. The V and J calls and clone size are taken from that table; D and trimming were inferred from the DNA. Counted in this sample were more than 200,000 clones; 88% of them appeared once. The ten largest clones represent approximately 2.6% of the sample.

The junction shows trimming of 3 bases on V and 0 bases on J, plus 14 bases between the germline ends. Inclusive of the bounding cysteine and phenylalanine, the CDR3 is 17 residues long. Only CDR3 DNA is held: 51 bases, read in frame from base 1. CDR1 KGHDR and CDR2 SFDVKD are derived from the germline V gene. Worth noting for this clone: Its cognate antigen has yet to be identified. Base qualities are not provided; no much larger clone lies one nucleotide away.

What was sequenced was peripheral blood. The clonotype originates from a woman aged 55-75 years with acute or convalescent COVID-19. This chain joins TRBV24-1 to TRBJ1-5; TRBD1 is a possible D gene, resting on 5 matching bases. The DNA is TGTGCCACCAGTGATCACGGGGGGGGAGTTAGCAATCAGCCCCAGCATTTT. It specifies CATSDHGGGVSNQPQHF.